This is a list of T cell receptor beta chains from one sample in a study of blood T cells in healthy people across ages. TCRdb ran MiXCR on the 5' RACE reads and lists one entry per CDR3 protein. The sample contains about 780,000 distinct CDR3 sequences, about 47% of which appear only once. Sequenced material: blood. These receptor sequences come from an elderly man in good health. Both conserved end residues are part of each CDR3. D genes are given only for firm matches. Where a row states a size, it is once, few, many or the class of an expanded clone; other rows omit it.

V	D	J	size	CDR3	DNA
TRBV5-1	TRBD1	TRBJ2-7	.	CASNLDRAPNEQYF	TGCGCCAGCAATCTGGACAGGGCCCCCAACGAGCAGTACTTC
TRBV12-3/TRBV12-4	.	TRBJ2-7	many	CASSFSGPPSYEQYF	TGTGCCAGCAGTTTTTCAGGGCCCCCTTCCTACGAGCAGTACTTC
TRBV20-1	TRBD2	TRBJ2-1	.	CSAPGLAGYNEQFF	TGCAGTGCTCCGGGACTAGCCGGCTACAATGAGCAGTTCTTC
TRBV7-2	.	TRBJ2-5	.	CASSLVPILETQYF	TGTGCCAGCAGCTTAGTACCCATACTAGAGACCCAGTACTTC
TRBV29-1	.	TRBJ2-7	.	CSGRLGAEQYF	TGCAGCGGACGGTTGGGGGCTGAGCAGTACTTC
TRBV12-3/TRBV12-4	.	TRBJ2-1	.	CASSFRTGPNNEQFF	TGTGCCAGCAGTTTTAGAACCGGGCCAAACAATGAGCAGTTCTTC
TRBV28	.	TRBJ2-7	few	CASTAIGGREQYF	TGTGCCAGCACCGCAATCGGGGGTCGCGAGCAGTACTTC
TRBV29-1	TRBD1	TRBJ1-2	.	CSGGDRGRGGYTF	TGCAGCGGGGGGGACAGGGGGCGAGGTGGCTACACCTTC
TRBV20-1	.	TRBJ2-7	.	CSARDLGEVNYEQYF	TGCAGTGCTAGAGATCTGGGGGAGGTGAATTACGAGCAGTACTTC
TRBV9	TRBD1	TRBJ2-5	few	CASSAHPTGFQETQYF	TGTGCCAGCAGCGCACACCCGACAGGGTTCCAAGAGACCCAGTACTTC
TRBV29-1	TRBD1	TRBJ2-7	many	CSVGQGNYEQYF	TGCAGCGTTGGACAGGGCAACTACGAGCAGTACTTC
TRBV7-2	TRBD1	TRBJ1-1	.	CASSLTGIGNTEAFF	TGTGCCAGCAGCTTGACAGGGATTGGGAACACTGAAGCTTTCTTT
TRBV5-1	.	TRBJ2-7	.	CASSLAQAVAYEQYF	TGCGCCAGCAGCTTGGCCCAAGCGGTAGCCTACGAGCAGTACTTC
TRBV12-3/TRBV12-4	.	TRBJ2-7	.	CASSLKGQGPRSYEQYF	TGTGCCAGCAGCTTAAAGGGGCAGGGGCCCCGCTCCTACGAGCAGTACTTC
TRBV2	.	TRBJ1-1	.	CASSEQGETEAFF	TGTGCCAGCAGTGAACAGGGAGAAACTGAAGCTTTCTTT
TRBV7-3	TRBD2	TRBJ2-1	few	CASSSNPSGGGSEQFF	TGTGCCAGCAGCTCAAACCCTAGCGGAGGAGGGTCTGAGCAGTTCTTC
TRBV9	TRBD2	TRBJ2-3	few	CASSFPRAGGTDTQYF	TGTGCCAGCAGCTTTCCGCGGGCGGGAGGGACAGATACGCAGTATTTT
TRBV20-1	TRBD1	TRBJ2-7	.	CSAVRDRVAEQYF	TGCAGTGCAGTTCGGGACAGGGTCGCTGAGCAGTACTTC